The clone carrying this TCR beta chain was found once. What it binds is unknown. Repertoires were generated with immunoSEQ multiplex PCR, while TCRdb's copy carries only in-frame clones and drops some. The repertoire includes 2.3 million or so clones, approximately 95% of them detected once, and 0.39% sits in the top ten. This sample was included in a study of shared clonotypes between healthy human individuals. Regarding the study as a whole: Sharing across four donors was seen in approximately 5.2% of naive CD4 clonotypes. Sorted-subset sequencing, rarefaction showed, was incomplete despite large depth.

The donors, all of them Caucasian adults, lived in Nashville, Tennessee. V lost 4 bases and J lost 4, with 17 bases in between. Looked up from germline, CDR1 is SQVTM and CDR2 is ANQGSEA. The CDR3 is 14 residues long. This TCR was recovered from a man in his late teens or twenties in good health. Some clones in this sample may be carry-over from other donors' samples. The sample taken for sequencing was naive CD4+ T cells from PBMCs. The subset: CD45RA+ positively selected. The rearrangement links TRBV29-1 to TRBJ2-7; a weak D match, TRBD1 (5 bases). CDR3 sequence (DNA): TGCAGCGTTGGCTCTGGCAACAAGGGGTACGAGCAGTACTTC. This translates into CSVGSGNKGYEQYF.